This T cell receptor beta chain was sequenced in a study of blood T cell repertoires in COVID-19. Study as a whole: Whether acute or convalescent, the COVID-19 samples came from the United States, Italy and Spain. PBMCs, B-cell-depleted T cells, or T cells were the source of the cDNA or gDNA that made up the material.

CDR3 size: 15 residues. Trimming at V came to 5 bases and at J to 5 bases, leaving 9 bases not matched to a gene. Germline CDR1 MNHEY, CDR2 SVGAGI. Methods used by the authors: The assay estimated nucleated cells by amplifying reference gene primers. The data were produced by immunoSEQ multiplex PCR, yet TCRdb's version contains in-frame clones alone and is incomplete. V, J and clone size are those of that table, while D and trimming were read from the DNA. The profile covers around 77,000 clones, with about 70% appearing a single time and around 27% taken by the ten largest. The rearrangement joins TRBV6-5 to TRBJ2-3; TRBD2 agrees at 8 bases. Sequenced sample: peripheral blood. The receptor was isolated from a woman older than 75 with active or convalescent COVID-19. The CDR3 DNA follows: TGTGCCAGCAGTACCGGGACTAGAGGGGGAGATACGCAGTATTTT. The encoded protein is CASSTGTRGGDTQYF.